These 21 T cell receptor beta chains were all obtained from the same sample, sequenced in a study of cytomegalovirus exposure and HLA in healthy donors. Clones were sequenced by immunoSEQ multiplex PCR, and TCRdb holds only the in-frame ones, with some missing. This table has under 300,000 clones, around 85% appearing once. The sequenced sample was PBMCs. Receptor source: a woman between 18 and 29 years old in good health and CMV-seronegative.

Details on this clone: Other DNA sequences within the sample encode an identical CDR3. The CDR3 loop is CASSPRTGNTEAFF. The CDR3 DNA is TGTGCCAGCTCACCAAGGACAGGGAACACTGAAGCTTTCTTT. The chain uses TRBV18 and TRBJ1-1; 7 nucleotides line up with TRBD1. Trimming cost V 2 bases and J 1 base; bases outside gene matches: 1. In germline, CDR1 is KGHSH, CDR2 LQKENI. The CDR3 spans 14 residues.

V usage is TRBV4-1 and J usage is TRBJ1-2; no reliable D call. There are 16 residues in the CDR3. The V end lost 3 bases, the J end lost 6 bases, and 20 bases lay between the germline ends. Germline CDR1 is MGHRA and CDR2 is YSYEKL. DNA for the CDR3: TGCGCCAGCAGCCACCAAGGAGGCAGTCCCATGGATGGCTACACCTTC. This codes for CASSHQGGSPMDGYTF.

The gene calls are TRBV27 and TRBJ1-1; D is uncertain. The germline V and J ends were trimmed by 0 bases and 0 bases, with 5 bases remaining between them. Germline V gene sequence: CDR1 MNHEY, CDR2 SMNVEV (reference sequence). This CDR3 is 14 amino acids long. CDR3 sequence: CASSLSRVNTEAFF. The CDR3 coding sequence is TGTGCCAGCAGTTTATCGAGAGTGAACACTGAAGCTTTCTTT.

This chain uses TRBV27 with TRBJ1-4; weak D call: TRBD1 (5 bases). The CDR3 has 15 residues. CDR1 MNHEY and CDR2 SMNVEV come from the germline V gene (reference sequence). Trimming shortened V by 5 bases and J by 5 bases, and 15 bases separated the two germline ends. The CDR3 DNA follows: TGTGCCAGCAGTAAGAGACAGCATGCAAATGAAAAACTGTTTTTT. Translating it yields CASSKRQHANEKLFF.

The chain has TRBV7-2 and TRBJ2-5; TRBD2 is a possible D gene (5 bases). The V and J ends lost 8 bases and 4 bases respectively, with 14 bases between them. The CDR3 spans 13 residues. CDR1 and CDR2 from the germline V gene are SGHTA and FQGNSA. CDR3 protein: CASGRTEGETQYF. CDR3 coding DNA: TGTGCCAGCGGCCGTACCGAGGGAGAGACCCAGTACTTC.

This chain joins TRBV7-6 and TRBJ2-3; D remains ambiguous. V lost 4 bases and J lost 6, with 8 bases in between. The CDR3 consists of 12 residues. The germline CDR1 and CDR2 sequences are SGHVS and FNYEAQ. Here the CDR3 reads CASSSKLDTQYF. CDR3 sequence (DNA): TGTGCCAGCAGCTCCAAATTGGATACGCAGTATTTT.

The J gene is TRBJ2-7, the V gene TRBV7-9; 10 nucleotides align to TRBD2. Germline-derived CDR1 and CDR2 are SEHNR and FQNEAQ (reference sequence). The CDR3 runs to 14 residues. V lost 4 bases, J lost 2 bases, and 2 bases stayed unmatched. CDR3 region: CASSSSGGAYEQYF. CDR3 in DNA: TGTGCCAGCAGCTCTAGCGGGGGTGCCTACGAGCAGTACTTC. Using reference TRBV7-9 and TRBJ2-7 for the parts outside the CDR3, the full variable domain is DTGVSQNPRHKITKRGQNVTFRCDPISEHNRLYWYRQTLGQGPEFLTYFQNEAQLEKSRLLSDRFSAERPKGSFSTLEIQRTEQGDSAMYLCASSSSGGAYEQYFGPGTRLTVT.

This rearrangement joins TRBV11-2 to TRBJ2-5; D perhaps matches TRBD2 (5 bases). The V gene lost 5 bases and the J gene lost 7 bases, with 17 bases spanning the gap. Germline CDR1 SGHAT, CDR2 FQNNGV. The CDR3 has 14 residues. CDR3 DNA: TGTGCCAGCAGCCTAGGTAGCGTGGACGCGACCCAGTACTTC. It codes for CASSLGSVDATQYF. Looking up the rest from reference TRBV11-2 and TRBJ2-5 gives the full variable domain: EAGVAQSPRYKIIEKRQSVAFWCNPISGHATLYWYQQILGQGPKLLIQFQNNGVVDDSQLPKDRFSAERLKGVDSTLKIQPAKLEDSAVYLCASSLGSVDATQYFGPGTRLLVL.

V is TRBV5-1 and J is TRBJ1-2; unclear D gene. Germline values: CDR1 SGHRS, CDR2 YFSETQ. V lost 0 bases, J lost 5 bases, and 8 bases lay in between. This CDR3 contains 13 residues. The CDR3 region is CASSLEELYGYTF. In nucleotides, the CDR3 is TGCGCCAGCAGCTTGGAGGAACTATATGGCTACACCTTC.

The chain uses TRBV25-1 and TRBJ2-5; a weak D match, TRBD1 (6 bases). Germline CDR1 reads MGHDK; CDR2 reads SYGVNS. V dropped 3 bases and J dropped 5 bases, with 16 bases sitting between them. This CDR3 comprises 15 residues. CDR3 protein: CASSDVGAHSETQYF. CDR3 nucleotide sequence: TGTGCCAGCAGTGATGTGGGGGCCCATTCGGAGACCCAGTACTTC.

This rearrangement joins TRBV7-6 to TRBJ2-3; D possibly corresponds to TRBD1 (6 bases). Germline-derived CDR1 and CDR2 are SGHVS and FNYEAQ. The ends were cut back, 1 base at V and 1 base at J, with 12 bases in the middle. The CDR3 is 16 residues long. The CDR3 loop reads CASSLGRGSGTDTQYF. DNA of the CDR3: TGTGCCAGCAGCTTAGGCAGGGGCTCGGGCACAGATACGCAGTATTTT.

The chain links TRBV9 to TRBJ1-1, with unresolved D. Between the trimmed V and J ends, which lost 1 base and 0 bases, there was a span of 13 bases. The CDR3 length is 16 residues. Germline values: CDR1 SGDLS, CDR2 YYNGEE. CDR3 loop: CASSVYQHPMNTEAFF. The CDR3 region has the DNA TGTGCCAGCAGCGTATATCAACACCCCATGAACACTGAAGCTTTCTTT.

This chain links TRBV29-1 with TRBJ1-1; D not resolved. V gave up 4 bases and J gave up 2 bases, with 11 bases separating them. CDR1 SQVTM and CDR2 ANQGSEA come from the germline V gene. The CDR3 extends over 13 amino acids. As DNA, the CDR3 is TGCAGCGTTGCCCAGGAGGGTAACACTGAAGCTTTCTTT. Translating gives CSVAQEGNTEAFF.

The chain recombines TRBV5-1 with TRBJ2-7; 11 bases fit TRBD1. Unmatched junction bases numbered 5, after V lost 1 base and J lost 5 bases. The CDR3 consists of 15 residues. Germline loops: CDR1 SGHRS, CDR2 YFSETQ. The CDR3 sequence is CASSLRTGGRHEQYF. DNA for the CDR3: TGCGCCAGCAGCTTGCGGACAGGGGGCAGACACGAGCAGTACTTC. Supplemented by reference TRBV5-1 and TRBJ2-7, the full variable domain reads KAGVTQTPRYLIKTRGQQVTLSCSPISGHRSVSWYQQTPGQGLQFLFEYFSETQRNKGNFPGRFSGRQFSNSRSEMNVSTLELGDSALYLCASSLRTGGRHEQYFGPGTRLTVT.

The CDR3: CASSPGTSGSYEQYF. In DNA form, the CDR3 reads TGTGCCAGCAGTCCGGGGACTAGCGGGAGTTACGAGCAGTACTTC. The J gene is TRBJ2-7, the V gene TRBV6-6; 14 bases map to TRBD2. This CDR3 has 15 amino acids. Per the germline V gene, CDR1 is MNHNY and CDR2 is SVGAGI (reference sequence). With 5 bases clipped from V and 4 bases from J, the junction kept 4 bases outside the gene matches.

The chain is built from TRBV6-5 and TRBJ1-6, with 8 bases fitting TRBD1. The CDR3 loop spans 14 amino acids. Germline V gene data show CDR1 as MNHEY and CDR2 as SVGAGI. V shed 6 bases and J 8 bases; nucleotides not matched to a gene: 6. The CDR3 reads CASSEDRGHSPLHF. The CDR3 region has the DNA TGTGCCAGCAGCGAAGACAGGGGACATTCACCCCTCCACTTT.

The chain employs TRBV6-5 and TRBJ1-3; no clear D. Germline CDR1 is MNHEY and CDR2 is SVGAGI. The CDR3 covers 14 residues. Deletions cut 2 bases from V and 1 base from J, with 6 bases between. In DNA, the CDR3 is TGTGCCAGCAGTTACCTCCAGTCTGGAAACACCATATATTTT. This gives the protein CASSYLQSGNTIYF.

The chain recombines TRBV15 with TRBJ2-3, with D tentatively TRBD2 (5 bases). The germline gives CDR1 LNHNV, CDR2 YYDKDF (reference sequence). V shed 3 bases and J shed 6 bases, with 10 bases lying between them. The CDR3 is 13 residues long. DNA of the CDR3: TGTGCCACCAGCAGTAGCGTCGGGGATACGCAGTATTTT. This translates into CATSSSVGDTQYF.

This clone was observed a single time. The V and J genes are TRBV11-3 and TRBJ2-1, with 7 bases identical to TRBD2. Germline values: CDR1 SGHNT, CDR2 YENEEA. CDR3 length: 16 residues. Trimming took 2 bases from V and 3 from J; bases not matched to a gene: 7. This chain's CDR3 is CASSLRGGSSYNEQFF. DNA for the CDR3: TGTGCCAGCAGCTTAAGAGGCGGGAGTAGCTACAATGAGCAGTTCTTC. Together with reference TRBV11-3 and TRBJ2-1, the CDR3 gives the full variable domain: EAGVVQSPRYKIIEKKQPVAFWCNPISGHNTLYWYLQNLGQGPELLIRYENEEAVDDSQLPKDRFSAERLKGVDSTLKIQPAELGDSAVYLCASSLRGGSSYNEQFFGPGTRLTVL.

The rearrangement links TRBV14 to TRBJ1-3, with 7 positions matching TRBD1. CDR1 is SGHDN and CDR2 is FVKESK in the germline V gene. V trimming: 6 bases; J trimming: 0 bases; junction bases outside the gene matches: 8. The CDR3 has 16 residues. CDR3 nucleotides: TGTGCCAGCAGTCCGGGACAGCCTATCTCTGGAAACACCATATATTTT. Protein sequence: CASSPGQPISGNTIYF.

This CDR3 is CASFEGYYNSPLHF. The DNA for the CDR3 is TGTGCCAGCTTCGAGGGATATTATAATTCACCCCTCCACTTT. The chain uses TRBV28 and TRBJ1-6, with no clear D. CDR3 length equals 14 residues. Deletions cut 8 bases from V and 4 bases from J, with 12 bases between. CDR1 MDHEN and CDR2 SYDVKM come from the germline V gene.